The entry below gives a single TCR beta chain sequence along with its context. The data derive from a study of blood T cell repertoires in COVID-19. CDR1 and CDR2 from the germline V gene are MNHEY and SMNVEV (reference sequence). V gave up 2 bases and J gave up 0 bases; unmatched junction bases: 3. The CDR3 is 15 residues long. Assay used: immunoSEQ multiplex PCR; TCRdb lists only in-frame clones, some missing. The data hold more than 200,000 clones, with just over 85% observed a single time. The chain combines TRBV27 with TRBJ1-1; TRBD1 matches at 7 bases. The sequenced sample was peripheral blood. This TCR came from a man older than 75 with acute or convalescent COVID-19. The CDR3 reads CASSLGQGVNTEAFF. Written as DNA, the CDR3 is TGTGCCAGCAGTTTAGGGCAGGGGGTGAACACTGAAGCTTTCTTT.